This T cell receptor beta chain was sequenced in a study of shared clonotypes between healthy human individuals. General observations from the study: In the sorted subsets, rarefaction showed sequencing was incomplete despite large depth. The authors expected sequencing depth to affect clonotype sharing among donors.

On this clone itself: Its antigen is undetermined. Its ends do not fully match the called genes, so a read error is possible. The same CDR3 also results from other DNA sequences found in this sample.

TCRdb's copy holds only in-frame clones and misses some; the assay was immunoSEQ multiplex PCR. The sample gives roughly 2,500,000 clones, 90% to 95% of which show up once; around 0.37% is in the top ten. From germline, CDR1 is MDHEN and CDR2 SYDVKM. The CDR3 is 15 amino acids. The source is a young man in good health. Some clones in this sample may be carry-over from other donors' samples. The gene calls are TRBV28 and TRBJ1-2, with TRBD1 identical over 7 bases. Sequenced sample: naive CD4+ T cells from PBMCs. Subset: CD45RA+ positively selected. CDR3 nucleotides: TGTGCCAGCAGTACAATGACAGGGAGAAACTATGGTTACACCTTC. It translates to CASSTMTGRNYGYTF.